A single sample gave rise to the 8 T cell receptor beta chains below, sequenced in a study of blood T cell repertoires in COVID-19. TCRdb's table, derived via immunoSEQ multiplex PCR, lists solely in-frame clones and lacks some. The sample lists over 80,000 clones, around three quarters seen once, with around 4.2% in the top ten. Sequenced sample: peripheral blood. These TCRs come from a woman in her forties or fifties with acute or convalescent COVID-19.

V gene TRBV28 combines with J gene TRBJ1-1; maybe TRBD1 (5 bases). This CDR3 has 14 residues. In germline, CDR1 is MDHEN, CDR2 SYDVKM. Trimming removed 7 bases at V and 1 base at J, with 13 bases between. CDR3 in amino acids: CASNRGLWNTEAFF. CDR3 DNA sequence: TGTGCCAGCAATCGGGGACTCTGGAACACTGAAGCTTTCTTT.

This chain links TRBV30 with TRBJ2-4; TRBD2 agrees at 7 bases. Trimming took 8 bases from V and 1 from J; bases not matched to a gene: 8. Germline lookup yields CDR1 GTSNPN and CDR2 SVGIG (reference sequence). This CDR3 has 14 amino acids. CDR3 amino acids: CAGGGEVAKNIQYF. In DNA form, the CDR3 reads TGTGCCGGTGGGGGGGAGGTGGCCAAAAACATTCAGTACTTC.

V usage is TRBV5-6 and J usage is TRBJ1-2; TRBD1 aligns across 8 bases. The CDR3 spans 14 residues. The V gene end was trimmed by 0 bases and the J gene end by 4 bases; junction bases not matched to a gene: 2. CDR1 SGHDT and CDR2 YYEEEE come from the germline V gene. The CDR3, as DNA: TGTGCCAGCAGCTTGGGACAGGGGATCTATGGCTACACCTTC. Protein: CASSLGQGIYGYTF.

As DNA, the CDR3 is TGTGCCAGCTCCTCCCGCGGGGGGGCCGTAGAGACCCAGTACTTC. Translating gives CASSSRGGAVETQYF. The chain couples TRBV28 to TRBJ2-5, with TRBD2 identical over 9 bases. In germline, CDR1 is MDHEN, CDR2 SYDVKM. The CDR3 is made up of 15 amino acids. With 8 bases clipped from V and 4 bases from J, the junction kept 11 bases outside the gene matches.

The V and J genes are TRBV4-2 and TRBJ2-7, with 7 nucleotides matching TRBD2. The CDR3 runs 15 residues. The trim removed 1 base at V and 3 bases at J, leaving 6 bases unmatched. From germline, CDR1 is LGHNA and CDR2 YNFKEQ. The CDR3 spells CASSQVQAGNYEQYF. CDR3 sequence (DNA): TGTGCCAGCAGCCAAGTGCAAGCGGGGAACTACGAGCAGTACTTC.

The genes are TRBV7-2 and TRBJ1-4, with TRBD1 as a possible D gene (5 bases). This CDR3 comprises 15 residues. The germline V gene encodes CDR1 SGHTA and CDR2 FQGNSA. The V and J ends lost 5 bases and 10 bases respectively, with 20 bases between them. CDR3 DNA sequence: TGTGCCAGCAGCCTCGAGACAGATTCGATTGGAAAACTGTTTTTT. Encoded protein: CASSLETDSIGKLFF.

The chain joins TRBV19 to TRBJ2-2; 7 bases match TRBD1. This CDR3 is 14 amino acids long. Losses at the gene ends were 3 bases for V and 4 bases for J; bases not matched to a gene: 2. From germline, CDR1 is LNHDA and CDR2 SQIVND (reference sequence). CDR3 sequence (DNA): TGTGCCAGTAGTATCGAGGGGGCCACCGGGGAGCTGTTTTTT. Protein sequence: CASSIEGATGELFF.

This clone was seen a few times. The rearrangement uses TRBV15 and TRBJ2-5; 8 bases match TRBD2. This CDR3 is 14 amino acids long. Unmatched junction bases numbered 2, after V lost 1 base and J lost 4 bases. Per germline, CDR1 LNHNV and CDR2 YYDKDF (reference sequence). The CDR3 sequence: CATSRAGGRETQYF. The CDR3, as DNA: TGTGCCACCAGCAGAGCGGGGGGGCGAGAGACCCAGTACTTC.